The TCR beta chain described here comes from a study of identifying expanded T cells in peripheral blood. Germline loops: CDR1 MNHEY, CDR2 SMNVEV (reference sequence). V dropped 5 bases and J dropped 0 bases, with 8 bases sitting between them. The CDR3 contains 14 residues. Healthy donors had no documented immune events, such as infections, while sampled. Sequenced by immunoSEQ multiplex PCR; TCRdb stores in-frame clones only, minus some. Found here are about 94,000 clones, approximately 91% of them singletons; the top ten hold 5.5% to 6%. This receptor was taken from a person between 18 and 75 years old in good health. What was sequenced was blood. V and J are TRBV27 and TRBJ1-5, with no clear D. In DNA, the CDR3 is TGTGCCAGCAGTCCCACAGATAGCAATCAGCCCCAGCATTTT. Encoded protein: CASSPTDSNQPQHF.